This note documents a single T cell receptor (beta chain) sequence. This sample was included in a study of blood T cell repertoires in COVID-19. As for the study in general: Acute and convalescent COVID-19 specimens originated in the United States, Italy and Spain. Sources were T cells, B-cell-depleted T cells, or PBMCs; the material itself was cDNA or gDNA.

Germline CDR1 reads SGDLS; CDR2 reads YYNGEE. Between the trimmed V and J ends, which lost 4 bases and 6 bases, there was a span of 16 bases. This CDR3 has 14 amino acids. Seattle-derived patients entered the study during active infection and were followed longitudinally. As processed by the authors: The assay estimated nucleated cells by amplifying reference gene primers. Here immunoSEQ multiplex PCR was the method, and the copy in TCRdb shows in-frame clones only, minus some. The V and J calls and clone size were taken over from that table, and D and trimming were inferred from the DNA. The table has about 200,000 clones, around four fifths seen once; the top ten hold 0.95%.

The receptor comes from a man aged 60 to 69 with COVID-19, enrolled during active disease. The rearrangement links TRBV9 to TRBJ1-2; D is unclear. Material for sequencing was peripheral blood. The CDR3 DNA reads as TGTGCCAGCAGCAATTTCGACGGGAGAGATGGCTACACCTTC. It encodes CASSNFDGRDGYTF. Filled out from reference TRBV9 and TRBJ1-2, the complete variable domain reads DSGVTQTPKHLITATGQRVTLRCSPRSGDLSVYWYQQSLDQGLQFLIQYYNGEERAKGNILERFSAQQFPDLHSELNLSSLELGDSALYFCASSNFDGRDGYTFGSGTRLTVV.